These 2 T cell receptor beta chains share one sample of origin, sequenced in a study of cytomegalovirus exposure and HLA in healthy donors (dated by TCRdb to about 2017). The library was prepared using the immunoSEQ multiplex PCR assay. The multiplex PCR relied on a mix of 60 forward primers for TCR Vbeta segments and 13 reverse primers for TCR Jbeta segments. TCRdb mirrors the immuneACCESS table, restricted to in-frame sequences. Some clones are absent from its copies; in checked studies, under half trace to an unresolved V gene, and the reason for the others is unknown. In this sample the table shows about 130,000 clones, roughly 77% of which occur a single time. 5.5% to 6% of the sample rests with the top ten. The specimen was PBMCs. These receptors came from a woman aged 40 to 49 in good health and CMV-seropositive.

The chain is built from TRBV7-3 and TRBJ2-3; 8 positions match TRBD1. The V segment lost 2 bases and the J segment 1 base; nucleotides outside the gene matches: 5. CDR3 size: 16 residues. The V gene's germline CDR1 is SGHTA and CDR2 FQGTGA. The CDR3 coding sequence is TGTGCCAGCAGCTTATATGGACAGGGCCGCACAGATACGCAGTATTTT. It yields the protein CASSLYGQGRTDTQYF.

This chain connects TRBV10-1 to TRBJ1-1; D gene ambiguous. The V and J ends lost 1 base and 7 bases respectively, with 10 bases between them. This CDR3 contains 13 residues. Germline CDR1 is WNHNN and CDR2 is SYGVQD (reference sequence). The CDR3 here is CASSEYSNGEAFF. CDR3 sequence (DNA): TGCGCCAGCAGTGAGTATAGTAACGGTGAAGCTTTCTTT.